This TCR beta chain was captured in a study of blood T cell repertoires in COVID-19. Some clones are missing from TCRdb's copy, which holds only in-frame ones; the method was immunoSEQ multiplex PCR. The table shows roughly 330,000 clones, with over 80% occurring only once. The CDR3 covers 15 residues. Germline CDR1 is MNHEY and CDR2 is SVGAGI. Trimming removed 6 bases from V and 2 bases from J; junction bases left unmatched: 5. The V gene is TRBV6-5, the J gene TRBJ1-5, with 9 bases aligning to TRBD1. The sample comprised peripheral blood. The source is a man younger than 40 with COVID-19, enrolled during active disease. CDR3 protein: CASSGRTGGNQPQHF. As DNA, the CDR3 is TGTGCCAGCAGCGGACGGACAGGGGGCAATCAGCCCCAGCATTTT.